Presented here are 11 T cell receptor beta chains from one specimen sequenced in a study of vaccination effects on CD4 cells after COVID-19. Profiled with immunoSEQ multiplex PCR; TCRdb holds only in-frame clones, not every one. The sample shows about 73,000 clones, 65% to 80% of them seen only once. Their cognate antigens are unknown. In the ViraFEST assay, antigen-specific CD4+ clonotypes were identified by expansion after peptide-pool stimulation. Culturing for about 9 days preceded CD4+ T cell isolation. Nucleocapsid antibody tests were negative, and the vaccine recipients had no prior SARS-CoV-2 infection. The specimen was CD4+ T cells from PBMCs cultured with HCoV-NL63 spike peptides, collected before COVID-19 vaccination. The receptor source for this set is a human donor who received a COVID-19 vaccine.

The J gene is TRBJ1-1, the V gene TRBV29-1; D gene ambiguous. The CDR3 length is 12 residues. The V end lost 4 bases, the J end lost 1 base, and 7 bases lay between the germline ends. CDR1 and CDR2 from the germline V gene are SQVTM and ANQGSEA. The CDR3 is CSVVDGNTEAFF. In DNA form, the CDR3 reads TGCAGCGTTGTGGACGGGAACACTGAAGCTTTCTTT.

The chain is built from TRBV5-1 and TRBJ2-5, with D possibly being TRBD2 (5 bases). The germline V gene encodes CDR1 SGHRS and CDR2 YFSETQ. This CDR3 region has 11 residues. V lost 7 bases to trimming and J lost 1 base, with 5 bases between them. The DNA of the CDR3 is TGCGCCAGCGGACTCCAAGAGACCCAGTACTTC. It encodes CASGLQETQYF. The full variable domain, with the rest looked up from reference TRBV5-1 and TRBJ2-5, is KAGVTQTPRYLIKTRGQQVTLSCSPISGHRSVSWYQQTPGQGLQFLFEYFSETQRNKGNFPGRFSGRQFSNSRSEMNVSTLELGDSALYLCASGLQETQYFGPGTRLLVL.

The chain joins TRBV2 to TRBJ2-5, with no clear D. The ends were cut back, 7 bases at V and 4 bases at J, with 10 bases in the middle. Per germline, CDR1 SNHLY and CDR2 FYNNEI. This CDR3 contains 12 residues. The CDR3 DNA reads as TGTGCCAGCACCCCGTTTGGAGAGACCCAGTACTTC. It encodes CASTPFGETQYF.

The CDR3 is CASSNFQGRGEKLFF. CDR3 coding DNA: TGCGCCAGCAGCAACTTCCAGGGGCGGGGTGAAAAACTGTTTTTT. The J gene is TRBJ1-4, the V gene TRBV5-1, with D possibly matching TRBD1 (6 bases). The V end was cut by 4 bases, the J end by 7 bases, with 17 bases between. The CDR3 runs to 15 residues. CDR1 and CDR2 (germline): SGHRS, YFSETQ. The full variable domain, completed using reference TRBV5-1 and TRBJ1-4, is KAGVTQTPRYLIKTRGQQVTLSCSPISGHRSVSWYQQTPGQGLQFLFEYFSETQRNKGNFPGRFSGRQFSNSRSEMNVSTLELGDSALYLCASSNFQGRGEKLFFGSGTQLSVL.

The J gene is TRBJ2-2, the V gene TRBV3-1 (or the pseudogene TRBV3-2), with 11 bases lining up with TRBD2. The ends lost 1 base at V and 4 bases at J; junction bases unmatched: 8. The CDR3 is made up of 18 amino acids. The V gene's germline CDR1 is LGHDT and CDR2 YNNKEL (reference sequence). For the CDR3, the DNA is TGTGCCAGCAGCCAAGCGCGTAGCGGGGGGGCAATCACCGGGGAGCTGTTTTTT. It encodes CASSQARSGGAITGELFF.

The chain is built from TRBV24-1 and TRBJ1-4, with D unclear. The CDR3 totals 14 residues. Germline assignment: CDR1 KGHDR and CDR2 SFDVKD. V lost 5 bases, J lost 3 bases, and 9 bases lay in between. CDR3 DNA: TGTGCCACCAGTGTTGGAGGGCCTAATGAAAAACTGTTTTTT. Its protein is CATSVGGPNEKLFF.

The CDR3 coding sequence is TGTGCCACCAGCAGAGAAAAGGTTGGGGTAACTAATGAAAAACTGTTTTTT. It encodes CATSREKVGVTNEKLFF. The gene calls are TRBV15 and TRBJ1-4; D remains unclear. The germline gives CDR1 LNHNV, CDR2 YYDKDF (reference sequence). The CDR3 contains 17 residues. V was shortened by 0 bases and J by 1 base, with 12 bases between the two germline ends.

The chain carries TRBV2 and TRBJ2-7; the match to TRBD1 covers 9 bases. J lost 6 bases, V lost 5 bases, and 8 bases had no gene match. CDR1 SNHLY and CDR2 FYNNEI come from the germline V gene. The CDR3 loop spans 14 amino acids. The CDR3 DNA follows: TGTGCCAGCAGTTTTTCCGGGACAGGGACCGAGCAGTACGTC. Its translation: CASSFSGTGTEQYV.

J is TRBJ1-1 and V is TRBV6-5; a weak D match, TRBD1 (5 bases). The CDR3 length is 15 residues. CDR1 and CDR2 from the germline V gene are MNHEY and SVGAGI. Trimming left V 2 bases short and J 0 bases short, with 10 bases between. CDR3 sequence reads: CASSYRGRVNTEAFF. The CDR3 coding sequence is TGTGCCAGCAGTTACCGGGGACGGGTGAACACTGAAGCTTTCTTT.

This clone was counted a single time. The V and J genes are TRBV3-1 (or the pseudogene TRBV3-2) and TRBJ1-2; 10 nucleotides match TRBD1. CDR1 is LGHDT, CDR2 YNNKEL, per germline (reference sequence). This CDR3 has 18 amino acids. Losses at the gene ends were 0 bases for V and 8 bases for J; bases not matched to a gene: 15. CDR3 residues: CASSQDRDRGRDVGGYTF. In nucleotides, the CDR3 is TGTGCCAGCAGCCAAGATCGAGACAGGGGGCGCGACGTTGGAGGCTACACCTTC.

This clone was found once. This chain links TRBV2 with TRBJ1-5; no definite D call. CDR3 size: 13 residues. Per the germline V gene, CDR1 is SNHLY and CDR2 is FYNNEI. Trimming cost V 2 bases and J 7 bases, with 9 bases left between them. The CDR3 protein is CASSEQSLQPQHF. CDR3 nucleotides: TGTGCCAGCAGTGAACAGAGTTTGCAGCCCCAGCATTTT.